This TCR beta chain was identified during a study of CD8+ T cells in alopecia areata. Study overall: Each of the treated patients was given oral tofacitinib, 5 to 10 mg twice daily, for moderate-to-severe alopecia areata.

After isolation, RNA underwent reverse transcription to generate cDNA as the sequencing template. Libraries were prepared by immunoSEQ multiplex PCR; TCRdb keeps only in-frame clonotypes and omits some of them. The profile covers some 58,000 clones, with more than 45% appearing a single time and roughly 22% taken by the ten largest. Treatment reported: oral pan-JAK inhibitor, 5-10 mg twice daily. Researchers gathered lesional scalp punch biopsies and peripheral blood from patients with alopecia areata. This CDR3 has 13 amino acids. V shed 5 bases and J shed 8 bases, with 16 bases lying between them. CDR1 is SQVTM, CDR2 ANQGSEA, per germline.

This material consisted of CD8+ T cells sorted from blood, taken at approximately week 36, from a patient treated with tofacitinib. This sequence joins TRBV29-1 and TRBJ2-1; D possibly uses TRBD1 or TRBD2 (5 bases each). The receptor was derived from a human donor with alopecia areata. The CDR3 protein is CSVNPGTPDEQFF. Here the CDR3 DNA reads TGCAGCGTTAATCCCGGGACCCCGGATGAGCAGTTCTTC.